What follows is one T cell receptor (beta chain) and its context. The CDR3 totals 12 residues. Germline V gene data show CDR1 as SGHRS and CDR2 as YFSETQ. V lost 8 bases, J lost 3 bases, and 12 bases lay in between. The entry originates in a study of blood T cell repertoires in COVID-19. Source study methods: By means of reference gene primer amplification, nucleated cell counts were estimated. Sequencing was performed with immunoSEQ multiplex PCR; in TCRdb, only in-frame clones are kept and a portion is missing. V, J and clone size reflect that table, while D and trimming were determined from the DNA. The repertoire consists of nearly 200,000 clones, with about 86% occurring once and the leading ten covering 0.7% to 0.8%.

This TCR came from a woman between 65 and 79 years old with acute or convalescent COVID-19. The source material was peripheral blood. The V gene is TRBV5-1, the J gene TRBJ2-7; TRBD2 is a possible D gene (5 bases). In DNA form, the CDR3 reads TGCGCCAGTTCTGGAGGAATCTACGAGCAGTACTTC. Its protein product is CASSGGIYEQYF.